This T cell receptor (beta chain) comes out of a study of blood T cell repertoires in COVID-19. Whole-study context: There were acute and convalescent COVID-19 samples, and they came from the United States, Italy and Spain. T cells, B-cell-depleted T cells, or PBMCs provided the cDNA or gDNA that served as material.

CDR1 and CDR2 from the germline V gene are SGHRS and YFSETQ. CDR3 length: 17 amino acids. Trimming cost V 2 bases and J 2 bases; bases outside gene matches: 6. Measured with immunoSEQ multiplex PCR; TCRdb has only the in-frame clones, and not every one. The table has more than 100,000 clones, 89% seen once; the top ten hold approximately 3.5%. The chain joins TRBV5-1 to TRBJ2-1; 11 bases are a match to TRBD2. Sequencing was done on a sample of peripheral blood. This TCR was recovered from a woman in her sixties with acute or convalescent COVID-19. In nucleotides, the CDR3 is TGCGCCAGCAGCTTAGAACTAGCGGGGGACCCCTACAATGAGCAGTTCTTC. Its protein product is CASSLELAGDPYNEQFF.